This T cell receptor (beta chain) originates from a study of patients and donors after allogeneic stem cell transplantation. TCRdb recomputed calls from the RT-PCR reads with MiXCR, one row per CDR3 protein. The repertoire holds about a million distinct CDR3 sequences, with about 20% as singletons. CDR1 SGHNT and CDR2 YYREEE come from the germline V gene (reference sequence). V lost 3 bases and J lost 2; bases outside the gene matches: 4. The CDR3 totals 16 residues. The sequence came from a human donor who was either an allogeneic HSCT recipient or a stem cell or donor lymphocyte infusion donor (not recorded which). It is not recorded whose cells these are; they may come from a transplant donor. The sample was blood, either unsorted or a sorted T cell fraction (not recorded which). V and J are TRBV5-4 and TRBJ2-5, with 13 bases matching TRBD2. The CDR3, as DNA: TGTGCCAGCAGCTCGCAGACTAGCGGGGGGCAAGAGACCCAGTACTTC. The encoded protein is CASSSQTSGGQETQYF.